The clone carrying this TCR beta chain came up once. Its antigen remains unidentified. In the source study's methods: After removing out-of-frame reads, approximately 2 million distinct TCRbeta sequences remained. Method: immunoSEQ multiplex PCR; TCRdb's copy keeps in-frame clones and lacks some. V and J calls and clone size are as listed in that table; D and trimming were resolved from the DNA. Here the sample spans around 60,000 clones, more than 70% being singletons. Trimming took off 4 bases at V and 6 bases at J, with 13 bases between the two ends. The CDR3 extends over 13 amino acids. The V gene's germline CDR1 is SEHNR and CDR2 FQNEAQ (reference sequence). Single viable CD3+CD4+CD8-CD45RO+ cells were sorted as the memory CD4+ T cells. The entry originates in a study of memory CD4+ T cells and cytomegalovirus serostatus. Across the study: This sample comes from healthy Belgian adults, 9 CMV seropositive, approximately 25 seronegative. Study-level findings and limits: About 40% of the roughly 150 known CMV-associated TCRbeta sequences appeared in CD4+ memory. Suggested: most of the CMV-linked TCR signature lies in CD4+ memory cells.

Sequenced: memory CD4+ T cells from blood. The sequence was collected from an adult in good health and CMV-seronegative. Some clones in this sample may be carry-over from other donors' samples. The chain recombines TRBV7-9 with TRBJ2-7; D is possibly TRBD2 (5 bases). The CDR3 is CASSYIRGPEQYF. The CDR3 DNA sequence: TGTGCCAGCAGCTACATCCGGGGTCCCGAGCAGTACTTC.